One sample yielded the 9 T cell receptor beta chains listed below, sequenced in a study of T cell clonality in common variable immunodeficiency. Study results and limitations: Fewer deletions and N-nucleotide insertions were reportedly seen in common variable immunodeficiency TCR beta sequences.

No antigen is known for these receptors. Clones were read by immunoSEQ multiplex PCR, and TCRdb kept only the in-frame ones, dropping some. This sample includes some 20,000 clones with no singletons; its ten biggest clones take up 2.6%. The sequencing input was peripheral blood mononuclear cells. These receptors all come from a human donor with common variable immunodeficiency.

This clone was observed a handful of times. The DNA ends 3 residues before the CDR3 does, and the rest of the CDR3 is filled in from the germline J gene. The V call is TRBV18, the J call TRBJ1-2, with D tentatively TRBD1 (5 bases). CDR3 length equals 14 residues. The V and J ends lost 3 bases and 1 base respectively, with 9 bases between them. Germline-derived CDR1 and CDR2 are KGHSH and LQKENI. This CDR3 reads CASSPTEGNYGYTF. The sequenced CDR3 bases are TGTGCCAGCTCACCGACAGAGGGTAACTATGGC.

A few counts support this clone. The read stops 3 residues short of the end of the CDR3; the missing end is completed from the germline J gene. The J gene is TRBJ1-3, the V gene TRBV30; tentative D call: TRBD1 (6 bases). Trimming removed 2 bases from V and 0 bases from J, with 14 bases in between. Germline V gene sequence: CDR1 GTSNPN, CDR2 SVGIG (reference sequence). The CDR3 has 16 amino acids. CDR3 bases read: TGTGCCTGGAGTTTCCGAGGGGGAGTCTCTGGAAACACC. Translating it yields CAWSFRGGVSGNT. The full CDR3 reads CAWSFRGGVSGNTIYF.

This clone came up a few times. The DNA ends 3 residues before the CDR3 does, and the rest of the CDR3 is filled in from the germline J gene. V usage is TRBV18 and J usage is TRBJ1-1; TRBD1 agrees at 8 bases. The ends lost 3 bases at V and 5 bases at J; junction bases unmatched: 11. The CDR3 runs 16 residues. CDR1 KGHSH and CDR2 LQKENI come from the germline V gene. CDR3 DNA, as far as it was read: TGTGCCAGCTCACCTCAACATACAGGGGGAAAGACTGAA. Translation gives CASSPQHTGGKTE. Given in full, the CDR3 is CASSPQHTGGKTEAFF. The full variable domain, with the rest looked up from reference TRBV18 and TRBJ1-1, is NAGVMQNPRHLVRRRGQEARLRCSPMKGHSHVYWYRQLPEEGLKFMVYLQKENIIDESGMPKERFSAEFPKEGPSILRIQQVVRGDSAAYFCASSPQHTGGKTEAFFGQGTRLTVV.

This clone was detected a few times. The observed sequence ends 3 residues before the CDR3 terminus, with the missing tail filled in from the germline J gene. J is TRBJ1-1 and V is TRBV5-6, with D maybe TRBD1 (6 bases). Germline CDR1 and CDR2: SGHDT and YYEEEE. The germline V and J ends were trimmed by 1 base and 2 bases, with 9 bases remaining between them. The CDR3 totals 14 residues. The sequenced CDR3 bases are TGTGCCAGCAGCTTGCCGACAGGAAACACTGAA. Translation gives CASSLPTGNTE. Given in full, the CDR3 is CASSLPTGNTEAFF.

This clone was seen a handful of times. The read ends 3 residues before the CDR3 terminus; that terminus is restored from the germline J gene. The chain is built from TRBV7-9 and TRBJ1-2, with D perhaps TRBD1 (5 bases). The CDR3 length is 15 residues. Trimming stripped 4 bases from V and 4 bases from J, with 16 bases between. Per germline, CDR1 SEHNR and CDR2 FQNEAQ (reference sequence). CDR3 DNA (partial): TGTGCCAGCAGCTCCCCTCCCCAGGGTATCTATGGC. Encoded protein: CASSSPPQGIYG. The whole CDR3 region reads CASSSPPQGIYGYTF. The entire variable domain, with the rest obtained from reference TRBV7-9 and TRBJ1-2, is as follows: DTGVSQNPRHKITKRGQNVTFRCDPISEHNRLYWYRQTLGQGPEFLTYFQNEAQLEKSRLLSDRFSAERPKGSFSTLEIQRTEQGDSAMYLCASSSPPQGIYGYTFGSGTRLTVV.

This clone was counted a few times. Coverage ceases 3 residues before the CDR3 finishes, and the germline J gene fills in the end. The V and J genes are TRBV2 and TRBJ1-5; tentative D call: TRBD1 (5 bases). V was clipped by 5 bases and J by 7 bases, with 12 bases between them. The CDR3 length is 13 residues. Germline CDR1 is SNHLY and CDR2 is FYNNEI. The sequenced CDR3 bases are TGTGCCAGCAGTCCGGACATAGAGCAGCCC. This encodes CASSPDIEQP. The full CDR3 protein is CASSPDIEQPQHF.

On this clone itself: The read finishes 3 residues shy of the CDR3 end, and the germline J gene is used to complete it. This chain connects TRBV18 to TRBJ2-5; 8 nucleotides agree with TRBD2. The CDR3 consists of 14 residues. Germline V lookup: CDR1 KGHSH, CDR2 LQKENI. V lost 4 bases to trimming and J lost 1 base; unmatched junction nucleotides: 2. Incomplete CDR3 DNA: TGTGCCAGCTCACGCGGGGGGAGCCAAGAGACC. Translation: CASSRGGSQET. The entire CDR3 protein reads CASSRGGSQETQYF. Combining the CDR3 with reference TRBV18 and TRBJ2-5 gives the whole variable domain NAGVMQNPRHLVRRRGQEARLRCSPMKGHSHVYWYRQLPEEGLKFMVYLQKENIIDESGMPKERFSAEFPKEGPSILRIQQVVRGDSAAYFCASSRGGSQETQYFGPGTRLLVL.

A few counts support this clone. The read is 3 residues too short to cover the CDR3 end, so that end is filled in from the germline J gene. The J gene is TRBJ1-6, the V gene TRBV7-2; 7 nucleotides match TRBD1. V was pared by 4 bases and J by 6 bases, with 6 bases of the junction left unmatched. The CDR3 has 15 amino acids. Germline CDR1 reads SGHTA; CDR2 reads FQGNSA. The covered CDR3 bases are TGTGCCAGCAGCTCGACCGGGACAGTTAATTCACCC. Protein product: CASSSTGTVNSP. The whole CDR3 sequence reads CASSSTGTVNSPLHF.

With regard to this clone: The read gets to within 3 residues of the CDR3 end, and the germline J gene fills in the rest. This chain joins TRBV19 and TRBJ2-1; D is perhaps TRBD1 (5 bases). CDR1 LNHDA and CDR2 SQIVND come from the germline V gene (reference sequence). With 5 bases removed from V and 9 bases from J, the gap between germline ends came to 14 bases. The CDR3 runs to 13 residues. The CDR3 sequence is CASSAWTLPEQFF. The CDR3 bases that were read are TGTGCCAGTAGTGCCTGGACATTACCTGAG.